This paragraph reports one TCR beta chain. At one end, the junction sequence differs from germline, possibly due to a read error. Sequencing used immunoSEQ multiplex PCR; TCRdb keeps in-frame clones, though not all of them. The sample has about 340,000 clones; about 86% are singletons. This sample is drawn from a study of blood T cell repertoires in COVID-19. Sequenced sample: PBMCs or T cells enriched from blood (not recorded which). This TCR was recovered from a woman aged 40 to 50 with acute COVID-19.

CDR3 nucleotides: TGTGCTAGCAGCTTAGGGGTAGCGGGAGCTCAAGAGACCCAGTACTTC. Residues: CASSLGVAGAQETQYF. The chain joins TRBV7-7 to TRBJ2-5, with TRBD2 matching 9 bases. The germline V gene encodes CDR1 SSHAT and CDR2 FNYEAQ (reference sequence). The CDR3 is 16 residues long.